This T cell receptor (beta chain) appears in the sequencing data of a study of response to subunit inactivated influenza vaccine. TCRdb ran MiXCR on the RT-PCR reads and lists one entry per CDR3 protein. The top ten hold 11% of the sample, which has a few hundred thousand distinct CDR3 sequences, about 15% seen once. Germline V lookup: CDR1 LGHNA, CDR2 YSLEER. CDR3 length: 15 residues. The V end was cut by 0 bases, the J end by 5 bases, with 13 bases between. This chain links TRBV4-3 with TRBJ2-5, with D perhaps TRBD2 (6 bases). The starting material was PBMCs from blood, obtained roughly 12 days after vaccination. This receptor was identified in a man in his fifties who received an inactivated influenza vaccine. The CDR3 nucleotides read TGCGCCAGCAGCCAAGATCTGGCGGGGCGGGAGACCCAGTACTTC. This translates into CASSQDLAGRETQYF.